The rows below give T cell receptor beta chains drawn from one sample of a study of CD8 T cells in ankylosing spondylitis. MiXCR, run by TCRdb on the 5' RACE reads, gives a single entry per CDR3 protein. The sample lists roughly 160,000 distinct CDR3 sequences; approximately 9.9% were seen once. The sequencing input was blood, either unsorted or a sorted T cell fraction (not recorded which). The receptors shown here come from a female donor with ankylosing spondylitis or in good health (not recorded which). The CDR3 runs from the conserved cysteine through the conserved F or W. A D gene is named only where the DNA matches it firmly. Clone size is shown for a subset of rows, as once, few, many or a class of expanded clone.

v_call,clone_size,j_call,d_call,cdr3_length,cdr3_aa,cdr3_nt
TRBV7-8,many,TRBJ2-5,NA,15,CASSPRQGPIETQYF,TGTGCCAGCAGCCCCCGTCAGGGGCCGATAGAGACCCAGTACTTC
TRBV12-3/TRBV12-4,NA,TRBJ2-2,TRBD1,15,CASGQQGEATGELFF,TGTGCCAGCGGACAACAGGGGGAGGCCACCGGGGAGCTGTTTTTT
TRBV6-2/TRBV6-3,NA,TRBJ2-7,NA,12,CASSSSSGEQYF,TGTGCCAGCTCAAGCTCCTCGGGCGAGCAGTACTTC
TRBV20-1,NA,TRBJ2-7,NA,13,CSASPTSLYEQYF,TGCAGTGCTTCCCCTACTAGCCTCTACGAGCAGTACTTC
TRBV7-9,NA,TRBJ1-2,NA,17,CASSFNPLSPRTYGYTF,TGTGCCAGCAGCTTTAACCCTCTCAGCCCGAGGACCTATGGCTACACCTTC
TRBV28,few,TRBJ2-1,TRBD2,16,CASREVGLADRNEQFF,TGTGCCAGCAGGGAAGTGGGACTAGCGGACCGCAATGAGCAGTTCTTC
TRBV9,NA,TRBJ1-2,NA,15,CASSESGQPNYGYTF,TGTGCCAGCTCCGAGTCGGGACAACCTAACTATGGCTACACCTTC
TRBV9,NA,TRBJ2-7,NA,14,CASSVGAGDQEQYF,TGTGCCAGCAGCGTAGGGGCAGGGGATCAAGAGCAGTACTTC
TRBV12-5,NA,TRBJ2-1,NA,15,CASGLGGPSYNEQFF,TGTGCTAGTGGTTTGGGCGGGCCGTCCTACAATGAGCAGTTCTTC
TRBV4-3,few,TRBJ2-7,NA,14,CASSQDGLSVEQYF,TGCGCCAGCAGCCAAGATGGTTTGTCCGTCGAGCAGTACTTC